This T cell receptor (beta chain) was identified in a study of T cells in Graves' hyperthyroidism and ophthalmopathy. General study points: The model forecast ophthalmopathy, anticipating it by a median approximately 6 months before onset.

Germline CDR1 is MNHEY and CDR2 is SVGEGT. V gave up 8 bases and J gave up 1 base, with 18 bases separating them. The CDR3 is 16 amino acids. Orbital computed tomography and thyroid ultrasound, together with serum TRAb and thyroxine and clinical symptoms, were used for diagnoses. What was amplified from RNA transcripts were TCR beta CDR3 regions. The TCR CDR3 first-round RT-PCR relied on the HTBI primer set. Each CDR3 protein gets one entry after TCRdb re-called the multiplex PCR reads with MiXCR. There are hundreds of thousands of distinct CDR3 sequences in the sample; less than 25% occur only once, and 34% lies in the top ten. The table lists this clonotype with a few counts. Its antigen is as yet unknown.

This receptor was identified in a man in his thirties or forties with Graves' ophthalmopathy. The sequencing sample was made of blood. The rearrangement links TRBV6-2 or TRBV6-3 to TRBJ1-3; D call uncertain. The CDR3 DNA reads as TGTGCCAGCGCGCCTAACCGACCTCTTTCTGGAAACACCATATATTTT. The encoded protein is CASAPNRPLSGNTIYF.